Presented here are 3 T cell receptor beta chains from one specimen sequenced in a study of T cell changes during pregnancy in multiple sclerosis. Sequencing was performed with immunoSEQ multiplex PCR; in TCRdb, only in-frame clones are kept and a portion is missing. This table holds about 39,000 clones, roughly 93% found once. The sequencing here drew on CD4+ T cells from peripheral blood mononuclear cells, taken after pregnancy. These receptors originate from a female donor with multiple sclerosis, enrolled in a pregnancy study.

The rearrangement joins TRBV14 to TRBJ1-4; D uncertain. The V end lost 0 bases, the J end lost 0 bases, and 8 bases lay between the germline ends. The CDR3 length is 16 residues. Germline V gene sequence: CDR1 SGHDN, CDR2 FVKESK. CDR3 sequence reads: CASSQDFGATNEKLFF. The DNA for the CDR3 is TGTGCCAGCAGCCAAGATTTCGGGGCAACTAATGAAAAACTGTTTTTT.

CDR3 bases: TGTGCCAGTAGTAAGGGGGACAGGTACACTGAAGCTTTCTTT. Amino acids: CASSKGDRYTEAFF. The rearrangement uses TRBV19 and TRBJ1-1; 8 nucleotides line up with TRBD1. Trimming at V came to 4 bases and at J to 3 bases, leaving 4 bases not matched to a gene. Germline CDR1 LNHDA, CDR2 SQIVND (reference sequence). The CDR3 sequence is 14 residues long.

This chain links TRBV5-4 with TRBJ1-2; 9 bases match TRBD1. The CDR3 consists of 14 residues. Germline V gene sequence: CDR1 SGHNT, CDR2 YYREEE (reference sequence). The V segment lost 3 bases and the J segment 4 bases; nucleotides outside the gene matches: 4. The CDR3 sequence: CASSSGQGSYGYTF. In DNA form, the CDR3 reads TGTGCCAGCAGCTCGGGACAGGGAAGCTATGGCTACACCTTC.